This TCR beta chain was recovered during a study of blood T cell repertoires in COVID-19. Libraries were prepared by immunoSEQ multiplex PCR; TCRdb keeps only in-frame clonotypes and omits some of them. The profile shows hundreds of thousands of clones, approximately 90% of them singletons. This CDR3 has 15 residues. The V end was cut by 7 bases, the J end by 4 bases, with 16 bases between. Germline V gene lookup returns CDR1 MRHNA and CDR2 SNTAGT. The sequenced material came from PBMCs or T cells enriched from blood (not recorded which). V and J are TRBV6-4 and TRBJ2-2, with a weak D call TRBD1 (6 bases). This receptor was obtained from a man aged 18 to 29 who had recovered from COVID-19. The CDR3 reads CASKVEQGSTGELFF. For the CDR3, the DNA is TGTGCCAGCAAGGTGGAACAGGGAAGCACCGGGGAGCTGTTTTTT.